This paragraph covers one T cell receptor (beta chain) sequence. This receptor's antigen is unknown. The input lacks base qualities; no much larger clone sits a single base away. The entry originates in a study of beta chain features in type 1 diabetes (dated by TCRdb to the late 2010s). For the study in its entirety: Patients and healthy donors did not differ in mean age, gender distribution, total cell number or subset yield. In the study, TCRB repertoires of sorted circulating CD4+ T cell subsets from recently diagnosed type 1 diabetes patients were compared with those of matched healthy donors. Whereas all 30 or so donors provided naive and central memory subsets, regulatory and stem cell-like memory subsets were isolated from just 8 patients and roughly 8 healthy donors. A total of 85 million to 140 million sorted cells were examined across all samples, and a strong correlation was observed between cell number per subset and RNA yield.

All of the isolated RNA was reverse transcribed with the High Capacity cDNA Reverse Transcription Kit, so expressed TCRB transcripts were sequenced. Naive, central memory and regulatory T cell samples underwent deep immunoSEQ sequencing, averaging about 3.5 million total reads per sample. Sorted cells were lysed in RLT buffer and RNA was extracted with DNase-treated RNeasy Micro or Mini kits, depending on cell number. Each cell subset was processed on its own to prevent cross-contamination, while patient and healthy donor samples were processed together. The immunoSEQ multiplex PCR was used to amplify TCRB sequences from cDNA, generating 87-bp fragments that spanned the CDR3 region. The amplicons were sequenced using the Illumina HiSeq platform. In the original analysis: PCR bias was computationally corrected using synthetic template baselines, reads within Hamming distance 2 were collapsed, and singletons that could not be merged were discarded. Reads were aligned to IMGT to assign V, D and J genes, CDR3 length, and insertions or deletions at six rearrangement sites. Within each subset, clonotype counts were normalized to sorted cell number, and only after that were true diversity and Gini coefficients computed with the tcR R package. The overlap coefficient, calculated on TCRB nucleotide sequences, was used to quantify repertoire sharing. Out-of-frame TCRB sequences from naive cells were analyzed as a proxy for the pre-selection repertoire. TCRdb carries this immuneACCESS record with in-frame sequences only. Its versions omit some clonotypes, under half of them owing to an unresolved V gene in the studies checked, with the rest unexplained. The V and J calls and clone size were taken over from that table, and D and trimming were inferred from the DNA. This sample comprises about 360,000 clones, over 10% of them detected only once. Roughly 0.017% of the sample goes to the ten largest clones.

Points the paper makes about the study in general: Type 1 diabetes patients showed a moderate but significant shortening of TCRB CDR3 length in all four CD4+ subsets. Because cDNA rather than genomic DNA was sequenced, highly expressing activated cells could have been over-represented, although no difference in activation and CD3 levels was found between groups. Naive, central memory and regulatory TCRB repertoires appeared to be more similar among patients than among healthy donors. Because the HLA sub-analyses included only small numbers of individuals, any influence of HLA type on TCRB rearrangement was left unresolved. Shorter templates might have been favored by PCR, but patient and control samples were amplified and corrected together, so both groups would have been affected equally by any skew. At VDJ recombination sites, patients with type 1 diabetes made fewer insertions and deleted more nucleotides, a pattern implying thymic rearrangement abnormalities.

The CDR3, cysteine through phenylalanine, is 16 amino acids long. The DNA shown is the 48-base CDR3, in frame from base 1. Based on the germline V gene, the CDR1 and CDR2 sequences are SGDLS and YYNGEE. Between the V and J ends, shortened by 0 bases and 3 bases respectively, the junction contains 15 bases. From each donor, a single peripheral blood sample of around 120 mL on average was drawn into heparinised tubes. A BD FACSAria II and a panel including CD45RO, CCR7, CD25, CD127, CD95 and CD27 were used to sort naive, central memory, regulatory and stem cell-like memory CD4+ T cells. Every sorted population had a purity above 95%. PBMCs were separated immediately by Lymphoprep density gradient centrifugation and were stained directly, without being cultured. To minimize batch effects, samples were stained and sorted in pairs, one healthy donor with one patient per experiment.

The rearranged segments are TRBV9 and TRBJ1-2; TRBD1 is possibly the D segment (5 matching bases). The sequence came from a man aged 18-30 years in good health. Input material: naive CD4+ T cells from blood. The cell subset or site label, as the study defines it: true naive CD4+ T cells. The CDR3 sequence is CASSVASQGADYGYTF. The sequence in DNA is TGTGCCAGCAGCGTAGCGTCCCAGGGCGCGGACTATGGCTACACCTTC.